Below, 17 T cell receptor beta chains from the same sample are listed, as sequenced in a study of blood T cell repertoires in COVID-19. The method was immunoSEQ multiplex PCR; TCRdb's version includes in-frame clones alone and lacks a portion of them. This table has approximately 130,000 clones, 55% to 70% appearing once. Sequencing was done on a sample of peripheral blood. Receptor source: an older woman with acute or convalescent COVID-19.

The V and J genes are TRBV3-1 (or the pseudogene TRBV3-2) and TRBJ2-7; 10 bases align to TRBD1. The V segment lost 4 bases and the J segment 3 bases; nucleotides outside the gene matches: 6. The CDR3 covers 15 residues. The germline V gene encodes CDR1 LGHDT and CDR2 YNNKEL (reference sequence). Written as DNA, the CDR3 is TGTGCCAGCAGCCCGAGGGACAGGGGTGACTACGAGCAGTACTTC. Its translation is CASSPRDRGDYEQYF.

J is TRBJ2-2 and V is TRBV4-1; D ambiguous. The CDR3 spans 12 residues. V was pared by 4 bases and J by 6 bases, with 6 bases between. CDR1 is MGHRA and CDR2 is YSYEKL in the germline V gene. DNA for the CDR3: TGCGCCAGCAGCCCTCGGGCCGGGGAGCTGTTTTTT. Amino acids: CASSPRAGELFF.

The chain joins TRBV9 to TRBJ1-2; 9 bases agree with TRBD1. The CDR3 runs to 15 residues. Germline V gene sequence: CDR1 SGDLS, CDR2 YYNGEE. The junction had 6 bases not matched to a gene; V was cut back by 4 bases and J by 2 bases. CDR3 in DNA: TGTGCCAGCAGCTCCAGGACAGGGGTAAACTATGGCTACACCTTC. Amino acids: CASSSRTGVNYGYTF.

The V gene is TRBV7-2, the J gene TRBJ1-2; the match to TRBD1 covers 9 bases. V was clipped by 3 bases and J by 7 bases; unmatched bases: 9. CDR1 and CDR2 from the germline V gene are SGHTA and FQGNSA. This CDR3 region has 15 residues. This CDR3 reads CASSLTGQGTSGYTF. CDR3 coding DNA: TGTGCCAGCAGCTTGACCGGACAGGGGACTAGTGGCTACACCTTC.

The chain is built from TRBV5-5 and TRBJ2-3, with 10 bases identical to TRBD1. CDR3 length: 16 residues. Trimming removed 0 bases from V and 1 base from J; junction bases left unmatched: 2. The germline V gene has CDR1 SGHKS and CDR2 YYEKEE (reference sequence). Here the CDR3 DNA reads TGTGCCAGCAGCTTGGCCGGGACAGGGGGCACAGATACGCAGTATTTT. Amino acids: CASSLAGTGGTDTQYF.

This sequence joins TRBV2 and TRBJ2-1; 8 bases agree with TRBD1. V gave up 4 bases and J gave up 7 bases; unmatched junction bases: 0. Looked up from germline, CDR1 is SNHLY and CDR2 is FYNNEI. The CDR3 runs to 12 residues. The CDR3 coding sequence is TGTGCCAGCAGTGGGGACAGGAATGAGCAGTTCTTC. This gives the protein CASSGDRNEQFF. The entire variable domain, with the rest obtained from reference TRBV2 and TRBJ2-1, is as follows: EPEVTQTPSHQVTQMGQEVILRCVPISNHLYFYWYRQILGQKVEFLVSFYNNEISEKSEIFDDQFSVERPDGSNFTLKIRSTKLEDSAMYFCASSGDRNEQFFGPGTRLTVL.

This clone was found once. The rearrangement joins TRBV6-5 to TRBJ1-4, with 8 bases aligning to TRBD1. V lost 5 bases to trimming and J lost 8 bases; unmatched junction nucleotides: 10. CDR3 length: 15 amino acids. Germline V gives CDR1 MNHEY, CDR2 SVGAGI. CDR3 protein: CASSPARGHREKLFF. DNA for the CDR3: TGTGCCAGCAGTCCAGCCAGGGGGCATAGAGAAAAACTGTTTTTT.

V and J are TRBV6-5 and TRBJ1-2; D is undetermined. There are 16 residues in the CDR3. The germline V gene has CDR1 MNHEY and CDR2 SVGAGI. V shed 0 bases and J shed 6 bases, with 17 bases lying between them. CDR3 sequence: CASSYSNLRGRHGYTF. In DNA, the CDR3 is TGTGCCAGCAGTTACTCGAATCTCAGAGGGAGACATGGCTACACCTTC.

V is TRBV9 and J is TRBJ2-5, with 12 positions matching TRBD2. Per germline, CDR1 SGDLS and CDR2 YYNGEE. Germline trimming cut 4 bases from V and 2 bases from J; bases unmatched to any gene: 9. The CDR3 loop spans 17 amino acids. For the CDR3, the DNA is TGTGCCAGCAGCCCCGCCCCAGGACTAGCGGGGCAAGAGACCCAGTACTTC. Translating it yields CASSPAPGLAGQETQYF.

The J gene is TRBJ1-1, the V gene TRBV7-8; 11 bases are shared with TRBD1. Germline CDR1 SGHVS, CDR2 FQNEAQ. V lost 5 bases and J lost 11; bases outside the gene matches: 10. The CDR3 loop spans 14 amino acids. The CDR3 is CASSKGQGDRGAFF. The CDR3 nucleotides read TGTGCCAGCAGCAAGGGACAGGGGGACCGGGGGGCTTTCTTT.

The chain recombines TRBV27 with TRBJ1-6, with TRBD1 matching 9 bases. Trimming took 5 bases from V and 7 from J; bases not matched to a gene: 6. Looked up from germline, CDR1 is MNHEY and CDR2 is SMNVEV (reference sequence). The CDR3 length is 15 residues. This CDR3 is CASSPMTGGNSPLHF. In DNA form, the CDR3 reads TGTGCCAGCAGTCCGATGACAGGGGGGAATTCACCCCTCCACTTT.

The rearrangement joins TRBV5-4 to TRBJ1-6; D unclear. This CDR3 has 14 residues. The germline V gene encodes CDR1 SGHNT and CDR2 YYREEE (reference sequence). The ends were cut back, 3 bases at V and 5 bases at J, with 9 bases in the middle. The CDR3 sequence is CASSWWADNSPLHF. The CDR3 DNA reads TGTGCCAGCAGCTGGTGGGCAGATAATTCACCCCTCCACTTT.

This chain links TRBV9 with TRBJ2-1; tentative D call: TRBD1 (7 bases). The length of the CDR3 is 15 residues. CDR1 and CDR2 from the germline V gene are SGDLS and YYNGEE. The ends were cut back, 2 bases at V and 3 bases at J, with 12 bases in the middle. The CDR3 coding sequence is TGTGCCAGCAGCGTGGAGGGACAGATCTACAATGAGCAGTTCTTC. The encoded protein is CASSVEGQIYNEQFF.

This chain connects TRBV6-6 to TRBJ2-7, with 9 nucleotides matching TRBD2. The CDR3 sequence is 15 residues long. V shed 6 bases and J 5 bases; nucleotides not matched to a gene: 11. Germline values: CDR1 MNHNY, CDR2 SVGAGI (reference sequence). Here the CDR3 reads CASSPVGGGANEQYF. In nucleotides, the CDR3 is TGTGCCAGCAGCCCCGTCGGCGGGGGGGCCAACGAGCAGTACTTC.

The gene calls are TRBV18 and TRBJ2-7; weak D call: TRBD2 (7 bases). Germline-derived CDR1 and CDR2 are KGHSH and LQKENI. V was clipped by 3 bases and J by 4 bases, with 13 bases between them. This CDR3 is built from 14 residues. In nucleotides, the CDR3 is TGTGCCAGCTCACCCAGGGGAGGGGAGTACGAGCAGTACTTC. Residues: CASSPRGGEYEQYF.

This clone was recorded only once. This clone may be a read error of a much larger clone one base away. CDR3 region: CASSLYGNYGYTF. The CDR3 DNA is TGTGCCAGCAGCTTGTACGGGAACTATGGCTACACCTTC. The chain combines TRBV5-5 with TRBJ1-2; D is uncertain. V shed 1 base and J shed 2 bases, with 6 bases lying between them. The CDR3 has 13 residues. Germline-derived CDR1 and CDR2 are SGHKS and YYEKEE (reference sequence).

The chain employs TRBV6-4 and TRBJ1-2, with 7 bases identical to TRBD1. Germline assignment: CDR1 MRHNA and CDR2 SNTAGT. This CDR3 is 12 amino acids long. With 2 bases clipped from V and 7 bases from J, the junction kept 1 base outside the gene matches. CDR3 nucleotide sequence: TGTGCCAGCAGTGACGGGACAGTTGGCTACACCTTC. Protein sequence: CASSDGTVGYTF.